The subject of this entry is one T cell receptor beta chain. An input of roughly 0.5 to 1 ug of RNA was subjected to reverse transcription using random hexamers. TCR beta CDR3 was amplified by immunoSEQ covering 54 Vbeta and 13 Jbeta. One entry per CDR3 protein results from TCRdb running MiXCR on the immunoSEQ multiplex PCR reads. The sample includes 150,000 to 200,000 distinct CDR3 sequences, about 92% of them seen just once. The germline gives CDR1 SGHVS, CDR2 FNYEAQ. The CDR3 is 17 residues long. V shed 5 bases and J shed 0 bases, with 14 bases lying between them. The sample comes from a study of CD8 T cells in Susac syndrome.

Sequenced material: CD4+ T cells from PBMCs. The V call is TRBV7-6, the J call TRBJ1-6; D unclear. The clonotype originates from a human donor in good health. In nucleotides, the CDR3 is TGTGCCAGCAGCCCCGACACCTGGAGCTCCTATAATTCACCCCTCCACTTT. Protein: CASSPDTWSSYNSPLHF.